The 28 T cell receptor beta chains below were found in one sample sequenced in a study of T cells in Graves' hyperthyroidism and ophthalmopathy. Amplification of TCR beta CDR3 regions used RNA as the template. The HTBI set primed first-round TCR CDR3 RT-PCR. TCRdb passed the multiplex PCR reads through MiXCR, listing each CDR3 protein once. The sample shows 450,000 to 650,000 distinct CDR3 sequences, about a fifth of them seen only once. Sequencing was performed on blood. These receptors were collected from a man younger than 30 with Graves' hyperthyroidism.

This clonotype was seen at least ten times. The CDR3 region is CATSRVEGPGYTF. For the CDR3, the DNA is TGTGCCACCAGCAGAGTCGAGGGACCTGGCTACACCTTC. This rearrangement joins TRBV15 to TRBJ1-2; tentatively, D is TRBD1 (5 bases). V was trimmed by 1 base and J by 7 bases, leaving 10 bases between them. The germline CDR1 and CDR2 sequences are LNHNV and YYDKDF (reference sequence). The CDR3 sequence is 13 residues long.

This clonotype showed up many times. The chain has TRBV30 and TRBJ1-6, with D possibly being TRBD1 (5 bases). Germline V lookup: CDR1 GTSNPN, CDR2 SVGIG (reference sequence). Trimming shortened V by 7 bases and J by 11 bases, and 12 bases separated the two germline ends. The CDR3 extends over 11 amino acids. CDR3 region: CASGTYPPLHF. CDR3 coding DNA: TGTGCCTCTGGGACCTATCCACCCCTCCACTTT.

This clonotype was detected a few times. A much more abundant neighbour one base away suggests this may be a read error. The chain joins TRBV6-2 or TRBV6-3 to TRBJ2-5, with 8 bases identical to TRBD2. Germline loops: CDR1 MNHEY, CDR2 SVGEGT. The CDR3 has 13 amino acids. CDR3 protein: CASSRGGGEPQYF. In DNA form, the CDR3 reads TGTGCCAGCAGCCGGGGGGGTGGAGAGCCCCAGTACTTC.

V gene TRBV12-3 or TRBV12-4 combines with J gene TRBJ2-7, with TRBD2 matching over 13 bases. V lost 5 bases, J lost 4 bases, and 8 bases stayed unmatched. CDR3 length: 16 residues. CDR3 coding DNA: TGTGCCAGCAGTGGGACTAGCGGGGTGAGCCCTTACGAGCAGTACTTC. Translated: CASSGTSGVSPYEQYF.

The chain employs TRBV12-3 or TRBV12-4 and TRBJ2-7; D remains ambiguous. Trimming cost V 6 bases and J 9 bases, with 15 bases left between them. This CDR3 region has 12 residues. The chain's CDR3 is CASSLEQAWQYF. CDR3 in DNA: TGTGCCAGCAGCCTCGAACAAGCCTGGCAGTACTTC.

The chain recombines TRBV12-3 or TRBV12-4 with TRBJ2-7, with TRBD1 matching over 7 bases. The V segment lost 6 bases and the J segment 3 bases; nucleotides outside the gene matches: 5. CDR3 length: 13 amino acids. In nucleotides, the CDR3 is TGTGCCAGCAGAGCCGGGACAGACTACGAGCAGTACTTC. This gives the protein CASRAGTDYEQYF.

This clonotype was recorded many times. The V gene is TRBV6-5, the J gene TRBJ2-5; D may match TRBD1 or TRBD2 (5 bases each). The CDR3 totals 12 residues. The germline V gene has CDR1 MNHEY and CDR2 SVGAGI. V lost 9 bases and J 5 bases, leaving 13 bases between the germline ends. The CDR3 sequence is CASGGDRETQYF. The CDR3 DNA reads TGTGCCAGTGGGGGTGACCGGGAGACCCAGTACTTC.

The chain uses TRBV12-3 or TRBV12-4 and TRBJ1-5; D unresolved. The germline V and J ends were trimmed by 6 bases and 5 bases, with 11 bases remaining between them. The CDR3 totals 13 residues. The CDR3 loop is CASSPWQDQPQHF. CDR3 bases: TGTGCCAGCAGCCCATGGCAGGATCAGCCCCAGCATTTT.

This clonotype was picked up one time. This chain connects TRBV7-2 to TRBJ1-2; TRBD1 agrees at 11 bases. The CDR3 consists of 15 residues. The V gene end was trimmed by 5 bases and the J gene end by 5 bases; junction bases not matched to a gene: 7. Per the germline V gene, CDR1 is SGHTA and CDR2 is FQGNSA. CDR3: CASSTGQGALYGYTF. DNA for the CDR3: TGTGCCAGCAGCACAGGACAGGGGGCTTTGTATGGCTACACCTTC.

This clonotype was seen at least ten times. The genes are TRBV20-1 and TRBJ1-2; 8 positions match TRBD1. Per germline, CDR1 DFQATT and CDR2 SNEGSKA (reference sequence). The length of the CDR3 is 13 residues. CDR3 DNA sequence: TGCGCTGGGTATCAGGGGGCCCCCTATGGCTACACCTTC. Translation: CAGYQGAPYGYTF.

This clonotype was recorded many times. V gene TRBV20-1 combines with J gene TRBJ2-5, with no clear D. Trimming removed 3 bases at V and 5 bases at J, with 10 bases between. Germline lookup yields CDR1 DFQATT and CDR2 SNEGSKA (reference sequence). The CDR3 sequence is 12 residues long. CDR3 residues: CSARTGMETQYF. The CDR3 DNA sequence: TGCAGTGCTAGGACGGGTATGGAGACCCAGTACTTC.

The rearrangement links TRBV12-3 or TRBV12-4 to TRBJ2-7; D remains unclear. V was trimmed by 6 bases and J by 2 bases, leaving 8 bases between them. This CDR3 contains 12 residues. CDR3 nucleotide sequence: TGTGCCAGCAGGGGCATACCCTACGAGCAGTACTTC. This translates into CASRGIPYEQYF.

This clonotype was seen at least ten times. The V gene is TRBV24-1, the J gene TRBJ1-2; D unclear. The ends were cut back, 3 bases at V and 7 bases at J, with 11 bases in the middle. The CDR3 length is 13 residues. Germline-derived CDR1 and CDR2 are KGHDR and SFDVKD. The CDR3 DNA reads TGTGCCACCAGTGATGGAGACACAGTTGGCTACACCTTC. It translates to CATSDGDTVGYTF.

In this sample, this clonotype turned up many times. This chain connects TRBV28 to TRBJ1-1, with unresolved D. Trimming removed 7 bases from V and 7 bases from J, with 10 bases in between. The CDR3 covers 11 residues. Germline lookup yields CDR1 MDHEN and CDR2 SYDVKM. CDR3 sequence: CASTTANEAFF. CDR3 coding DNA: TGTGCCAGCACCACAGCGAATGAAGCTTTCTTT.

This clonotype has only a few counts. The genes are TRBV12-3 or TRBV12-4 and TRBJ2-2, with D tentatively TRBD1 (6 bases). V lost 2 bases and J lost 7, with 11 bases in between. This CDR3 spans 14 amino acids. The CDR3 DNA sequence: TGTGCCAGCAGTTTATGGGGGCCGGGCGGGGAGCTGTTTTTT. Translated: CASSLWGPGGELFF.

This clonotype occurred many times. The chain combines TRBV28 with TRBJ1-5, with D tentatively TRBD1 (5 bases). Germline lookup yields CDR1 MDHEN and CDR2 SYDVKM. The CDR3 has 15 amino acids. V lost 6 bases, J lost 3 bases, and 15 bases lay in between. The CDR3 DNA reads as TGTGCCAGCAGCCGGGACGGGGCCATCAATCAGCCCCAGCATTTT. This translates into CASSRDGAINQPQHF.

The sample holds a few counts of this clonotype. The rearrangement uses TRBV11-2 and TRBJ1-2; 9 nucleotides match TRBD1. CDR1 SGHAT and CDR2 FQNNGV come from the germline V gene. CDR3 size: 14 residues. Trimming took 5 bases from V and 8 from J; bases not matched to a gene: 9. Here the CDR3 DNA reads TGTGCCAGCAGCCATACACAGGGGGCCTACGGCTACACCTTC. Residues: CASSHTQGAYGYTF.

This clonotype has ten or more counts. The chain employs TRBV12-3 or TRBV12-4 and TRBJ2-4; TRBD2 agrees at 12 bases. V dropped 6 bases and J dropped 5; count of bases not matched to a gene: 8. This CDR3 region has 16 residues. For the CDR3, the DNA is TGTGCCAGCAGGCTAGGGACTAGCGGGCGGGAAAACATTCAGTACTTC. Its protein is CASRLGTSGRENIQYF.

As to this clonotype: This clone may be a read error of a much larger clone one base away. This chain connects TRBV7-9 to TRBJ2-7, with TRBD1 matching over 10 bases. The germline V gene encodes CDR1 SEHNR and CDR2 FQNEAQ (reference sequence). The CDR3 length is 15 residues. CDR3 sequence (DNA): TGTGCCAGCCGCTTCGGGACAGGGGTGTCCTACGAGCAGTACTTC. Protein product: CASRFGTGVSYEQYF. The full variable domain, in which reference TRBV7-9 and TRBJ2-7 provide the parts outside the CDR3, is DTGVSQNPRHKITKRGQNVTFRCDPISEHNRLYWYRQTLGQGPEFLTYFQNEAQLEKSRLLSDRFSAERPKGSFSTLEIQRTEQGDSAMYLCASRFGTGVSYEQYFGPGTRLTVT.

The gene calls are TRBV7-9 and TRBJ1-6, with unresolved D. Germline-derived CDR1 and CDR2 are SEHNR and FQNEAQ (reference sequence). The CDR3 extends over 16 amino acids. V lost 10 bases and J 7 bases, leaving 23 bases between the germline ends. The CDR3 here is CAKDRVGSGVNSPLHF. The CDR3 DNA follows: TGTGCCAAAGATCGAGTGGGGTCGGGAGTGAATTCACCCCTCCACTTT.

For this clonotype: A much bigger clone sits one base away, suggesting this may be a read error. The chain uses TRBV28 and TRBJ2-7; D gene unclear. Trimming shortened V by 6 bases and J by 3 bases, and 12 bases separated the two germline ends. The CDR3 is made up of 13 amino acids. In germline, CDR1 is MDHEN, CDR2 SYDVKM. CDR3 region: CASSPYQVYEQYF. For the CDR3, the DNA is TGTGCCAGCAGCCCCTACCAGGTCTACGAGCAGTACTTC.

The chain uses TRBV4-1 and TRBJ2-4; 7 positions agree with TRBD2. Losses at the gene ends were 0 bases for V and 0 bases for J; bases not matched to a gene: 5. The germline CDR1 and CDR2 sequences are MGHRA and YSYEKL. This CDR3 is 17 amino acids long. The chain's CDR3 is CASSQEGAGVAKNIQYF. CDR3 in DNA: TGCGCCAGCAGCCAAGAAGGGGCGGGGGTAGCCAAAAACATTCAGTACTTC.

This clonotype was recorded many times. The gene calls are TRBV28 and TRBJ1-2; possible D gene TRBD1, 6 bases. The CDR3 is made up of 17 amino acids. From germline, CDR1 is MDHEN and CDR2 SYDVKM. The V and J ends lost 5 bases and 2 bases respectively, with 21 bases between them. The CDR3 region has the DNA TGTGCCAGCAGTGGACGACCAGGGGTATCGGCGAACTATGGCTACACCTTC. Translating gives CASSGRPGVSANYGYTF.

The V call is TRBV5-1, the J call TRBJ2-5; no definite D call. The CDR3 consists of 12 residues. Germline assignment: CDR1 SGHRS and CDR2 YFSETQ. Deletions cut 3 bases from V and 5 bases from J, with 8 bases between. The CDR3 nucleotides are TGCGCCAGCAGCTCCTCTTTGGAGACCCAGTACTTC. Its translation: CASSSSLETQYF.

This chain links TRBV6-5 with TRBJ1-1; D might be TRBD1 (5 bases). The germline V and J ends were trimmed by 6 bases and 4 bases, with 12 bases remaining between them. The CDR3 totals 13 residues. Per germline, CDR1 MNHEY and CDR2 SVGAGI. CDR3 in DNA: TGTGCCAGCAGCGCCGTTGGGGGCACTGAAGCTTTCTTT. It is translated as CASSAVGGTEAFF.

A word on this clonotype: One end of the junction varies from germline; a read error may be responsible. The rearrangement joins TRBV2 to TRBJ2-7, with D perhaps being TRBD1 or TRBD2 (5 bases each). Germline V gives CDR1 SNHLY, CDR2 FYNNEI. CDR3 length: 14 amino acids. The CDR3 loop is CASSAEAGAIVYDF. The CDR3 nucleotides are TGTGCCAGCAGTGCCGAGGCCGGGGCCATCGTTTATGACTTC.

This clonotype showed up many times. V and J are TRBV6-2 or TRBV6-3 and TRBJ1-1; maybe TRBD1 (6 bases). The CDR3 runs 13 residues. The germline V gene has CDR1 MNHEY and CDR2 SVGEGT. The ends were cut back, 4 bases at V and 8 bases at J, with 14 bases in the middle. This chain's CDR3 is CASSSNRVGEAFF. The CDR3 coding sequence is TGTGCCAGCAGTTCGAACAGGGTCGGAGAAGCTTTCTTT.

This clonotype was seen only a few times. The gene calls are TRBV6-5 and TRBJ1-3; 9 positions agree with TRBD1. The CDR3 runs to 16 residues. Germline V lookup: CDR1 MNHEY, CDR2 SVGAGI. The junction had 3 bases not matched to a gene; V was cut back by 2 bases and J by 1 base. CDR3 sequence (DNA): TGTGCCAGCAGTTACGATGGGACAGGGTCTGGAAACACCATATATTTT. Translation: CASSYDGTGSGNTIYF.